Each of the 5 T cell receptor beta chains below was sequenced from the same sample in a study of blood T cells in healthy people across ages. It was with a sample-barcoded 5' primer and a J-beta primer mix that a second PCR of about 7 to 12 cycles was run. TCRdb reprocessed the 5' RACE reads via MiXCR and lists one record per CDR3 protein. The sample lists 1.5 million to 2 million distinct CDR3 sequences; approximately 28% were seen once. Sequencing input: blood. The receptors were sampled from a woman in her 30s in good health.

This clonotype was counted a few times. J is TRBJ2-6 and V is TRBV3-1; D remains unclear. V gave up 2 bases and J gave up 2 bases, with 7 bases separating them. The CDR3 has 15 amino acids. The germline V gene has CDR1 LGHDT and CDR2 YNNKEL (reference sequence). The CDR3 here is CASSQSDPGANVLTF. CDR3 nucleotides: TGTGCCAGCAGCCAATCGGACCCTGGGGCCAACGTCCTGACTTTC.

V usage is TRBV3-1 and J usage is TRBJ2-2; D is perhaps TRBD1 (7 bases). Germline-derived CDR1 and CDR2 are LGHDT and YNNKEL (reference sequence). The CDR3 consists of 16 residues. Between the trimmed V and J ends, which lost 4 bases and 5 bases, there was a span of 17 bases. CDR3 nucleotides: TGTGCCAGCAGCCCTAAGGCGACAGGGAGGACCGGGGAGCTGTTTTTT. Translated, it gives CASSPKATGRTGELFF.

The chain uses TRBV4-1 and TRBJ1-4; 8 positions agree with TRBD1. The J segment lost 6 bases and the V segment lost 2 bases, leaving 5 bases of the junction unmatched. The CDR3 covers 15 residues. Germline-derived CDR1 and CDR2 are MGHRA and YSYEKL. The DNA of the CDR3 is TGCGCCAGCAGCCAAAAGGGGACAGGTGATGAAAAACTGTTTTTT. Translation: CASSQKGTGDEKLFF.

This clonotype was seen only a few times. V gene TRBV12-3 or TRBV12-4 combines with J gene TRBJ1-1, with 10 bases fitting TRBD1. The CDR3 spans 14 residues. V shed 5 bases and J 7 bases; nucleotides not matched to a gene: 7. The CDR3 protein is CASSTWGTGVEAFF. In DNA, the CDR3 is TGTGCCAGCAGTACTTGGGGGACAGGGGTTGAAGCTTTCTTT.

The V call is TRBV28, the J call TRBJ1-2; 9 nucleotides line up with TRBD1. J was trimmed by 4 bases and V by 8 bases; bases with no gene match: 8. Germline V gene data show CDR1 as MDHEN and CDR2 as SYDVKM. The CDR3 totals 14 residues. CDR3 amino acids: CASEAQGAGYGYTF. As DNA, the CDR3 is TGTGCCAGCGAAGCACAGGGGGCCGGCTATGGCTACACCTTC.